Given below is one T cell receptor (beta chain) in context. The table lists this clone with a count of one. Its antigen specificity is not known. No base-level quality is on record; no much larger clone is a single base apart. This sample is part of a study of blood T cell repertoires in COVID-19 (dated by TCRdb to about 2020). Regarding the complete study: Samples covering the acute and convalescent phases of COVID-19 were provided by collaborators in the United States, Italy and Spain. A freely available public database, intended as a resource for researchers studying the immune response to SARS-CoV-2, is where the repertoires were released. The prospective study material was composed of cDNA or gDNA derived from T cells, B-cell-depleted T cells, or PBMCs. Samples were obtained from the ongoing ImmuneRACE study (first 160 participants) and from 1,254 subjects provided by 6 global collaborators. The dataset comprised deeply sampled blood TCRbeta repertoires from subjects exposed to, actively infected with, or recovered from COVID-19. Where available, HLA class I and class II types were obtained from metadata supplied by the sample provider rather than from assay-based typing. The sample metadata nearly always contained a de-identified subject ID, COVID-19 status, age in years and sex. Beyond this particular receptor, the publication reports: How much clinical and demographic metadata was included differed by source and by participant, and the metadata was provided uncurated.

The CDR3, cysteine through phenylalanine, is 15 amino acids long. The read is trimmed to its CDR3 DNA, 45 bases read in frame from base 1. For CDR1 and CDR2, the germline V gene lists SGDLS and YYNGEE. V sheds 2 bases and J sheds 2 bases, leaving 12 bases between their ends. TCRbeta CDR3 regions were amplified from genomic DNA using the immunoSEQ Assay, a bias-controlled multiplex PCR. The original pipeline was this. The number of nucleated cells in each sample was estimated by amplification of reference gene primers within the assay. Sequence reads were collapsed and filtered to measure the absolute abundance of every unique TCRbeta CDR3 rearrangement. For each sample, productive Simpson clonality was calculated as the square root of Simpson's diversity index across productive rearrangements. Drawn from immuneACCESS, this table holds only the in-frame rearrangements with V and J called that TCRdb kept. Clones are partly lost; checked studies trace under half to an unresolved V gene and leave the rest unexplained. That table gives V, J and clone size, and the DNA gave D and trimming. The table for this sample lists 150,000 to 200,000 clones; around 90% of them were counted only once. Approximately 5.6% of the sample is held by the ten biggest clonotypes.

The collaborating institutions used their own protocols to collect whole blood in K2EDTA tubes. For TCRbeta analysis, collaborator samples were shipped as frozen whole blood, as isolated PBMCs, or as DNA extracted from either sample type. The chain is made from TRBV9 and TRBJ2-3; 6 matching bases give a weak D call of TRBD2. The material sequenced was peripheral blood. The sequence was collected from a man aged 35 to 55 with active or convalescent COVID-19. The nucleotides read TGTGCCAGCAGCGTTGTCGGGACTCCCACAGATACGCAGTATTTT. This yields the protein CASSVVGTPTDTQYF.